This T cell receptor beta chain was sequenced for a study of blood T cells in healthy people across ages. A J-beta primer mix and a sample-barcoded 5' primer were used in a second PCR of about 6 to 12 cycles. TCRdb called the 5' RACE reads again in MiXCR, with one record for every CDR3 protein. The repertoire includes approximately 800,000 distinct CDR3 sequences, 50% to 65% of them detected once, and around 40% sits in the top ten. The trim removed 1 base at V and 3 bases at J, leaving 5 bases unmatched. CDR1 and CDR2 (germline): SEHNR, FQNEAQ (reference sequence). CDR3 length equals 15 residues. The sample taken for sequencing was blood. The source is an older man in good health. The chain combines TRBV7-9 with TRBJ1-2, with 7 bases fitting TRBD1. CDR3 amino acids: CASSLVQTGHYGYTF. DNA for the CDR3: TGTGCCAGCAGCTTAGTGCAGACAGGGCACTATGGCTACACCTTC. Full variable domain (missing parts from reference TRBV7-9 and TRBJ1-2): DTGVSQNPRHKITKRGQNVTFRCDPISEHNRLYWYRQTLGQGPEFLTYFQNEAQLEKSRLLSDRFSAERPKGSFSTLEIQRTEQGDSAMYLCASSLVQTGHYGYTFGSGTRLTVV.